These 30 T cell receptor beta chains were sequenced from one sample in a study of blood T cell repertoires in COVID-19. This table comes from immunoSEQ multiplex PCR, and its TCRdb copy is limited to in-frame clones, with some not included. Of over 95,000 clones listed, 85% are singletons. Sample: peripheral blood. These receptors were obtained from a human donor in a cohort sampled during active COVID-19.

J is TRBJ1-2 and V is TRBV28; TRBD1 aligns across 7 bases. In germline, CDR1 is MDHEN, CDR2 SYDVKM. J gave up 5 bases and V 5 bases, and 14 bases lay outside the gene matches. The CDR3 runs 16 residues. CDR3 nucleotide sequence: TGTGCCAGCAGTACCATGGACAGGACCCTTCATTATGGCTACACCTTC. Protein product: CASSTMDRTLHYGYTF.

V is TRBV3-1 (or the pseudogene TRBV3-2) and J is TRBJ1-6, with TRBD1 matching over 7 bases. The CDR3 is 12 residues long. The germline CDR1 and CDR2 sequences are LGHDT and YNNKEL (reference sequence). V lost 4 bases, J lost 11 bases, and 2 bases stayed unmatched. The CDR3 bases are TGTGCCAGCAGCCGACAGGGTCCACCCCTCCACTTT. Protein: CASSRQGPPLHF.

The rearrangement links TRBV7-2 to TRBJ1-2, with 12 bases that match TRBD1. Germline assignment: CDR1 SGHTA and CDR2 FQGNSA. The V and J ends lost 6 bases and 6 bases, in that order; junction bases with no gene match: 5. This CDR3 is built from 14 residues. The CDR3 is CASRTGTGGDGYTF. Here the CDR3 DNA reads TGTGCCAGCAGAACCGGGACAGGGGGCGATGGCTACACCTTC.

The J gene is TRBJ2-3, the V gene TRBV7-2, with D possibly being TRBD2 (6 bases). CDR1 is SGHTA and CDR2 is FQGNSA in the germline V gene. The ends were cut back, 5 bases at V and 9 bases at J, with 12 bases in the middle. The CDR3 is 12 residues long. The CDR3 bases are TGTGCCAGCAGCCCACCCGGGGGAACGCAGTATTTT. Translation: CASSPPGGTQYF.

V is TRBV28 and J is TRBJ1-6; D gene unclear. The CDR3 contains 13 residues. Germline V CDR1 and CDR2: MDHEN, SYDVKM. V was pared by 3 bases and J by 10 bases, with 10 bases between. This chain's CDR3 is CASSLATGSPLHF. The CDR3 region has the DNA TGTGCCAGCAGTTTGGCAACCGGGTCACCCCTCCACTTT.

The rearrangement uses TRBV2 and TRBJ2-5; 9 nucleotides line up with TRBD1. V gave up 1 base and J gave up 4 bases; unmatched junction bases: 10. The CDR3 sequence is 17 residues long. CDR1 and CDR2 (germline): SNHLY, FYNNEI. CDR3 coding DNA: TGTGCCAGCAGTGAAGGAACAGGGGGCTCATGGGTAGAGACCCAGTACTTC. Its protein is CASSEGTGGSWVETQYF.

This chain uses TRBV5-1 with TRBJ1-1; D is unclear. The germline CDR1 and CDR2 sequences are SGHRS and YFSETQ. V lost 0 bases and J 5 bases, leaving 11 bases between the germline ends. CDR3 length equals 14 residues. CDR3 amino acids: CASSLEPQVTEAFF. The CDR3 DNA follows: TGCGCCAGCAGCTTGGAACCGCAGGTAACTGAAGCTTTCTTT. The variable domain in full, completed from reference TRBV5-1 and TRBJ1-1, reads KAGVTQTPRYLIKTRGQQVTLSCSPISGHRSVSWYQQTPGQGLQFLFEYFSETQRNKGNFPGRFSGRQFSNSRSEMNVSTLELGDSALYLCASSLEPQVTEAFFGQGTRLTVV.

The rearrangement uses TRBV11-2 and TRBJ1-6, with D maybe TRBD1 (6 bases). The germline gives CDR1 SGHAT, CDR2 FQNNGV. CDR3 length: 15 residues. The V end was cut by 1 base, the J end by 12 bases, with 16 bases between. CDR3 sequence (DNA): TGTGCCAGCAGCTTAGCCGGGACACCAAGGGAACCCCTCCACTTT. Translated, it gives CASSLAGTPREPLHF.

The rearrangement uses TRBV28 and TRBJ2-7; D perhaps matches TRBD2 (6 bases). V shed 10 bases and J shed 7 bases, with 20 bases lying between them. Germline values: CDR1 MDHEN, CDR2 SYDVKM. This CDR3 comprises 13 residues. As DNA, the CDR3 is TGTGCCACCCTGGCGCTAGCGCCGCTGGAGCAGTACTTC. Its translation is CATLALAPLEQYF.

This rearrangement joins TRBV18 to TRBJ1-5, with D unresolved. Trimming shortened V by 8 bases and J by 0 bases, and 17 bases separated the two germline ends. This CDR3 region has 16 residues. CDR1 and CDR2 from the germline V gene are KGHSH and LQKENI. CDR3 protein: CASTREAPDSNQPQHF. CDR3 DNA: TGTGCCAGCACTAGGGAGGCACCCGATAGCAATCAGCCCCAGCATTTT.

This chain connects TRBV28 to TRBJ2-1, with D tentatively TRBD1 (7 bases). V gave up 7 bases and J gave up 4 bases, with 8 bases separating them. The CDR3 consists of 12 residues. Germline loops: CDR1 MDHEN, CDR2 SYDVKM. In nucleotides, the CDR3 is TGTGCCAGCACAGGGGGGTACAATGAGCAGTTCTTC. Protein sequence: CASTGGYNEQFF.

In this sample, this clone turned up once. The chain carries TRBV7-8 and TRBJ1-1; 7 bases agree with TRBD1. V was pared by 5 bases and J by 7 bases, with 7 bases of the junction left unmatched. Germline CDR1 SGHVS, CDR2 FQNEAQ. This CDR3 spans 13 amino acids. The CDR3 is CASSVGTVGEAFF. The CDR3 region has the DNA TGTGCCAGCAGCGTAGGGACAGTTGGTGAAGCTTTCTTT.

The rearrangement joins TRBV19 to TRBJ1-1; 8 nucleotides agree with TRBD1. In germline, CDR1 is LNHDA, CDR2 SQIVND (reference sequence). Trimming took 3 bases from V and 5 from J; bases not matched to a gene: 8. The CDR3 loop spans 15 amino acids. The CDR3 region is CASSIARGLGTEAFF. CDR3 DNA sequence: TGTGCCAGTAGTATTGCCAGGGGGCTGGGTACTGAAGCTTTCTTT.

The table lists this clone with a few counts. This rearrangement joins TRBV10-3 to TRBJ2-7, with 10 bases aligning to TRBD2. CDR3 length: 13 amino acids. Looked up from germline, CDR1 is ENHRY and CDR2 is SYGVKD. V lost 8 bases to trimming and J lost 4 bases; unmatched junction nucleotides: 5. CDR3 protein: CAILPSGGYEQYF. DNA for the CDR3: TGTGCCATCCTCCCTAGCGGGGGATACGAGCAGTACTTC.

This CDR3 reads CASSLGGGPGNIQYF. DNA of the CDR3: TGTGCCAGCAGCTTAGGGGGGGGCCCGGGGAACATTCAGTACTTC. The J gene is TRBJ2-4, the V gene TRBV11-2, with D possibly matching TRBD2 (7 bases). Trimming took 1 base from V and 7 from J, leaving 14 bases between them. The CDR3 contains 15 residues. Germline CDR1 reads SGHAT; CDR2 reads FQNNGV.

Comment on this clone: The same CDR3 also results from other DNA sequences found in this sample. The gene calls are TRBV7-2 and TRBJ1-5, with TRBD1 as a possible D gene (6 bases). Germline CDR1 and CDR2: SGHTA and FQGNSA. The CDR3 contains 15 residues. Between the trimmed V and J ends, which lost 0 bases and 1 base, there was a span of 7 bases. CDR3 in amino acids: CASSLAGQSNQPQHF. As DNA, the CDR3 is TGTGCCAGCAGCTTAGCTGGACAGAGCAATCAGCCCCAGCATTTT.

This clone was seen only once. The J gene is TRBJ2-2, the V gene TRBV10-1; D is perhaps TRBD1 (5 bases). The ends were cut back, 0 bases at V and 3 bases at J, with 14 bases in the middle. This CDR3 comprises 17 residues. Germline V gene sequence: CDR1 WNHNN, CDR2 SYGVQD (reference sequence). The CDR3 here is CASSESKTVGHTGELFF. The CDR3 DNA reads TGCGCCAGCAGTGAGTCGAAAACTGTGGGGCACACCGGGGAGCTGTTTTTT.

The rearrangement joins TRBV5-6 to TRBJ1-5; 7 nucleotides line up with TRBD1. The CDR3 is 14 residues long. Germline loops: CDR1 SGHDT, CDR2 YYEEEE. The ends lost 2 bases at V and 9 bases at J; junction bases unmatched: 8. For the CDR3, the DNA is TGTGCCAGCAGCTTAAGGGGACAGCGTTGGCCCCAGCATTTT. Protein: CASSLRGQRWPQHF. The whole variable domain, remainder taken from reference TRBV5-6 and TRBJ1-5, is DAGVTQSPTHLIKTRGQQVTLRCSPKSGHDTVSWYQQALGQGPQFIFQYYEEEERQRGNFPDRFSGHQFPNYSSELNVNALLLGDSALYLCASSLRGQRWPQHFGDGTRLSIL.

The chain joins TRBV21-1 to TRBJ2-1; TRBD1, the D gene given by the table, was not confirmed from the DNA. TRBV21-1 is assigned pseudogene status. CDR3 length equals 16 residues. Here the CDR3 DNA reads TGTGCCAGCAGCAAAGTGACAGGGGGGAGGTACAATGAGCAGTTCTTC. This translates into CASSKVTGGRYNEQFF.

This sequence joins TRBV12-5 and TRBJ1-5; a weak D match, TRBD1 (6 bases). Looked up from germline, CDR1 is LGHNT and CDR2 is FRNRAP. The CDR3 contains 14 residues. The V and J ends lost 5 bases and 0 bases respectively, with 8 bases between them. CDR3 in DNA: TGTGCTAGTGGTAAGGACAGTAGCAATCAGCCCCAGCATTTT. Translation gives CASGKDSSNQPQHF. Variable domain in full (rest from reference TRBV12-5 and TRBJ1-5): DARVTQTPRHKVTEMGQEVTMRCQPILGHNTVFWYRQTMMQGLELLAYFRNRAPLDDSGMPKDRFSAEMPDATLATLKIQPSEPRDSAVYFCASGKDSSNQPQHFGDGTRLSIL.

This sequence joins TRBV19 and TRBJ2-1; D possibly corresponds to TRBD2 (6 bases). Germline V gene sequence: CDR1 LNHDA, CDR2 SQIVND (reference sequence). This CDR3 spans 15 amino acids. Trimming shortened V by 6 bases and J by 0 bases, and 12 bases separated the two germline ends. CDR3 region: CASSMGLRSYNEQFF. For the CDR3, the DNA is TGTGCCAGTAGCATGGGACTCCGCTCCTACAATGAGCAGTTCTTC.

The chain couples TRBV10-3 to TRBJ1-1; D is unclear. The V and J ends lost 0 bases and 0 bases respectively, with 8 bases between them. CDR3 length equals 15 residues. Germline-derived CDR1 and CDR2 are ENHRY and SYGVKD. The CDR3 is CAISESAGMNTEAFF. CDR3 nucleotide sequence: TGTGCCATCAGTGAGTCAGCAGGAATGAACACTGAAGCTTTCTTT.

The chain couples TRBV29-1 to TRBJ2-3, with D perhaps matching TRBD2 (6 bases). CDR1 is SQVTM and CDR2 is ANQGSEA in the germline V gene. The CDR3 has 16 residues. Trimming shortened V by 0 bases and J by 2 bases, and 15 bases separated the two germline ends. The DNA of the CDR3 is TGCAGCGTTGAAGATAGGAGGGCGGGAATCACAGATACGCAGTATTTT. Translating gives CSVEDRRAGITDTQYF.

The rearrangement joins TRBV5-5 to TRBJ1-5; TRBD1 matches at 7 bases. This CDR3 is built from 14 residues. Germline CDR1 and CDR2: SGHKS and YYEKEE (reference sequence). V dropped 0 bases and J dropped 5; count of bases not matched to a gene: 2. The CDR3 nucleotides read TGTGCCAGCAGCTTGGGACAGGGCTATCAGCCCCAGCATTTT. Translation gives CASSLGQGYQPQHF.

The V and J genes are TRBV5-1 and TRBJ2-7, with D perhaps matching TRBD2 (6 bases). The CDR3 covers 14 residues. The V end lost 5 bases, the J end lost 3 bases, and 15 bases lay between the germline ends. The germline gives CDR1 SGHRS, CDR2 YFSETQ. The CDR3 DNA reads as TGCGCCAGCAGTTCCGGGACTCAAATCTACGAGCAGTACTTC. It translates to CASSSGTQIYEQYF. The whole variable domain, filled in from reference TRBV5-1 and TRBJ2-7, reads KAGVTQTPRYLIKTRGQQVTLSCSPISGHRSVSWYQQTPGQGLQFLFEYFSETQRNKGNFPGRFSGRQFSNSRSEMNVSTLELGDSALYLCASSSGTQIYEQYFGPGTRLTVT.

This chain uses TRBV9 with TRBJ1-2, with TRBD1 matching over 10 bases. The V segment lost 0 bases and the J segment 4 bases; nucleotides outside the gene matches: 6. The CDR3 has 16 amino acids. Germline V gene data show CDR1 as SGDLS and CDR2 as YYNGEE. The CDR3 sequence is CASSVATDRGTYGYTF. The CDR3 nucleotides read TGTGCCAGCAGCGTAGCTACGGACAGGGGGACCTATGGCTACACCTTC.

The chain links TRBV6-5 to TRBJ1-2, with a tentative D call TRBD1 (5 bases). The CDR3 is 11 amino acids. Germline V gene data show CDR1 as MNHEY and CDR2 as SVGAGI. For the CDR3, the DNA is TGTGGGGGGGTAGGAGTCTATGGCTACACCTTC. It specifies CGGVGVYGYTF.

The rearrangement uses TRBV29-1 and TRBJ1-1; the D gene is possibly TRBD1 (5 bases). The germline V gene encodes CDR1 SQVTM and CDR2 ANQGSEA. The CDR3 runs 14 residues. V dropped 6 bases and J dropped 0 bases, with 14 bases sitting between them. The CDR3 coding sequence is TGCAGCGTGGTCCCCGGGGGGATGAACACTGAAGCTTTCTTT. It translates to CSVVPGGMNTEAFF.

The chain joins TRBV15 to TRBJ1-2; 9 bases align to TRBD1. This CDR3 is 15 amino acids long. The ends lost 0 bases at V and 5 bases at J; junction bases unmatched: 4. Germline V gene sequence: CDR1 LNHNV, CDR2 YYDKDF (reference sequence). In DNA form, the CDR3 reads TGTGCCACCAGCAGAGAGGACAGGGGCGATTATGGCTACACCTTC. It specifies CATSREDRGDYGYTF.

V and J are TRBV6-6 and TRBJ2-6, with TRBD1 matching 7 bases. The CDR3 length is 17 residues. J gave up 0 bases and V 6 bases, and 8 bases lay outside the gene matches. Per germline, CDR1 MNHNY and CDR2 SVGAGI (reference sequence). The CDR3 sequence: CASRRGTVVSGANVLTF. The CDR3, as DNA: TGTGCCAGCAGGCGAGGGACAGTCGTCTCTGGGGCCAACGTCCTGACTTTC.